This T cell receptor (beta chain) was profiled in a study of T and B cells in COVID-19 patients. Study context: Median age was approximately 34 years in the recovered cohort and about 67 years in the active-infection cohort. In the active-infection cohort, about 90% of the 20 patients had comorbidities linked to unfavorable COVID-19 outcome.

Turning to this clonotype: No antigen is known for it.

Study outcomes and limitations: Highly clonal in active COVID-19, TRB repertoires exceeded healthy-donor diversity and richness at recovery.

Each TRB amplification used about 250-550 ng of genomic DNA from blood. BIOMED2 TRB-A/B primer pools were used in multiplex TRB PCR. MiXCR, applied by TCRdb to the multiplex PCR reads, yields one record per CDR3 protein. The sample lists more than 9,000 distinct CDR3 sequences, 30% to 35% occurring once. The material sequenced was blood. The receptor was isolated from a human donor with active COVID-19.

The CDR3 DNA follows: TGTGCCAGCAGTTCTAGCGGCACAGATACGCAGTATTTT. This translates into CASSSSGTDTQYF. The chain joins TRBV28 to TRBJ2-3; possibly TRBD2 for D (6 bases). The CDR3 loop spans 13 amino acids. V lost 4 bases, J lost 1 base, and 6 bases lay in between. The germline gives CDR1 MDHEN, CDR2 SYDVKM.